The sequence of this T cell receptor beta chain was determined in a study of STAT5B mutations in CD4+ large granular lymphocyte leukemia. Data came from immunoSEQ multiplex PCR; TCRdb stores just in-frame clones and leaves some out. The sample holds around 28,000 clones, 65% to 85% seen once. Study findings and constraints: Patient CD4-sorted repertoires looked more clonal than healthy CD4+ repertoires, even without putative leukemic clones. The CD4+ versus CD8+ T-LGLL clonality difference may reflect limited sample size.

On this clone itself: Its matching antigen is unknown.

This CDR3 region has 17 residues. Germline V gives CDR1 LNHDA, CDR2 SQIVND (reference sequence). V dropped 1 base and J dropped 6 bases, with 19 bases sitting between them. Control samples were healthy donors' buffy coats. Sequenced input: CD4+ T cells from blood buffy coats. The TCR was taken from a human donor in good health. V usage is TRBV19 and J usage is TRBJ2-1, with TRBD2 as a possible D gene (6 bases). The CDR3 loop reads CASSIVAAGRASNEQFF. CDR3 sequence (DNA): TGTGCCAGTAGTATAGTCGCTGCGGGGCGAGCCTCCAATGAGCAGTTCTTC.